Detailed here is one T cell receptor beta chain. The antigen is unknown. This entry comes from a study of graft-versus-host responses after intestinal transplantation. The wider study: Each recipient received a multivisceral, liver-intestinal, or isolated intestinal graft. Anti-thymocyte globulin induction, then tacrolimus and steroids for about three years, went to all recipients.

Repertoires were generated with immunoSEQ multiplex PCR, while TCRdb's copy carries only in-frame clones and drops some. Among about 59,000 clones listed, almost 95% were seen once. Overall study results and limits: Early post-transplant falls in HvG clones accompanied the peak levels of circulating GvH clones.

This TCR came from a human donor who was the organ donor for an intestinal transplant. Sample: unstimulated CD4+ T cells sorted from spleen or lymph node cells, taken before transplant.

The CDR3 sequence is CASSIGTLNTEAFF. As DNA, the CDR3 is TGCGCCAGCAGCATAGGGACGCTGAACACTGAAGCTTTCTTT. The V and J genes are TRBV5-1 and TRBJ1-1, with a possible D match to TRBD1 (5 bases). This CDR3 comprises 14 residues. The V and J ends lost 4 bases and 0 bases respectively, with 10 bases between them. Germline loops: CDR1 SGHRS, CDR2 YFSETQ.